The 5 T cell receptor beta chains reported below all come from one sample, sequenced in a study of T cells in Graves' hyperthyroidism and ophthalmopathy. Template material for amplifying TCR beta CDR3 regions consisted of RNA transcripts. RT-PCR in the first round (using the HTBI primer set) targeted the TCR CDR3. TCRdb independently ran MiXCR on the multiplex PCR reads; one entry per CDR3 protein. The sample records hundreds of thousands of distinct CDR3 sequences, roughly 15% being singletons. The sample consisted of blood. The receptors stem from a woman aged 60-70 years with Graves' ophthalmopathy.

This clonotype appeared many times. The CDR3 loop reads CSARGGSRGPEETQYF. CDR3 bases: TGCAGTGCTAGAGGAGGGTCGAGGGGGCCAGAGGAGACCCAGTACTTC. The genes are TRBV20-1 and TRBJ2-5, with 7 bases that match TRBD1. This CDR3 comprises 16 residues. The germline V gene encodes CDR1 DFQATT and CDR2 SNEGSKA (reference sequence). The J segment lost 5 bases and the V segment lost 1 base, leaving 13 bases of the junction unmatched.

This clonotype showed up just a few times. The V and J genes are TRBV4-1 and TRBJ2-7; unclear D gene. Germline CDR1 MGHRA, CDR2 YSYEKL. Trimming cost V 1 base and J 0 bases, with 10 bases left between them. The CDR3 runs to 15 residues. The CDR3 bases are TGCGCCAGCAGCCAAGTCGATCCAAGCTCCTACGAGCAGTACTTC. This encodes CASSQVDPSSYEQYF.

In its sample, this clonotype was seen a few times. The chain couples TRBV15 to TRBJ2-1; perhaps D is TRBD1 or TRBD2 (8 bases each). The V and J ends lost 6 bases and 0 bases respectively, with 15 bases between them. CDR1 and CDR2 (germline): LNHNV, YYDKDF (reference sequence). The CDR3 contains 16 residues. This chain's CDR3 is CATRDRAGGSYNEQFF. The CDR3 DNA reads as TGTGCCACCAGGGACAGGGCGGGAGGCTCCTACAATGAGCAGTTCTTC.

There are many counts of this clonotype. The gene calls are TRBV28 and TRBJ1-5, with TRBD1 as a possible D gene (6 bases). Germline V gene lookup returns CDR1 MDHEN and CDR2 SYDVKM. This CDR3 contains 14 residues. The ends were cut back, 5 bases at V and 3 bases at J, with 11 bases in the middle. Here the CDR3 reads CASSPPGDNQPQHF. The CDR3, as DNA: TGTGCCAGCAGTCCCCCAGGGGACAATCAGCCCCAGCATTTT.

This chain joins TRBV24-1 and TRBJ2-1; the match to TRBD2 covers 11 bases. Germline CDR1 reads KGHDR; CDR2 reads SFDVKD. Trimming cost V 4 bases and J 6 bases; bases outside gene matches: 7. The CDR3 spans 16 residues. CDR3 loop: CATSDPGTSGFNEQFF. In DNA, the CDR3 is TGTGCCACCAGTGACCCCGGGACTAGCGGATTCAATGAGCAGTTCTTC.